A selection of T cell receptor beta chains follows, all from one sample in a study of CD8 T cells in Susac syndrome. TCRdb reprocessed the immunoSEQ multiplex PCR reads with MiXCR, giving one entry per CDR3 protein. This sample has 150,000 or so distinct CDR3 sequences, with 93% found just once. The sequencing input was CD4+ T cells from PBMCs. The receptors here all came from a human donor in good health. Both conserved end residues are part of each CDR3. D genes are given only for firm matches. The size field is filled for only some rows; it gives once, few, many or a size class.

j_call | v_call | clone_size | d_call | cdr3_nt | cdr3_aa
TRBJ1-1 | TRBV9 | - | - | TGTGCCAGCACCATGGACGGTCAACACGGCGCTGAAGCTTTCTTT | CASTMDGQHGAEAFF
TRBJ2-2 | TRBV7-9 | - | TRBD1 | TGTGCCAGCAGCTTACAGGGGGCGCCCACCGGGGAGCTGTTTTTT | CASSLQGAPTGELFF
TRBJ2-2 | TRBV20-1 | - | - | TGCAGTGCTAGACAGGGTGACGGGGAGCTGTTTTTT | CSARQGDGELFF
TRBJ2-5 | TRBV3-1 | - | - | TGTGCCAGCAGCAACGGGGATCGTCAAGAGACCCAGTACTTC | CASSNGDRQETQYF
TRBJ1-6 | TRBV3-1 | - | - | TGTGCCAGCAGCCAATTGGCAGCCGATAATTCACCCCTCCACTTT | CASSQLAADNSPLHF
TRBJ1-6 | TRBV12-5 | once | TRBD1 | TGTGCTAGTGGTCCTTATTTTGCGGGACAGAATTCACCCCTCCACTTT | CASGPYFAGQNSPLHF
TRBJ1-2 | TRBV6-5 | - | - | TGTGCCAGCAGTTACTCCCCGGGGTGGGGATACACCTTC | CASSYSPGWGYTF
TRBJ1-5 | TRBV5-6 | - | - | TGTGCCAGCAGCTTGAGTCGCGGCGGGGCACAGCCCCAGCATTTT | CASSLSRGGAQPQHF
TRBJ2-1 | TRBV5-1 | - | TRBD2 | TGCGCCAGCAGCTTGGTGCTAGCGGGGGGTTATGAGCAGTTCTTC | CASSLVLAGGYEQFF
TRBJ1-3 | TRBV25-1 | - | - | TGTGCCAGCATTAGTGGAGGGGGAAACACCATATATTTT | CASISGGGNTIYF